The 27 T cell receptor beta chains given below trace back to one sample, sequenced in a study of CXCR3-negative and CXCR3-positive naive CD8 T cells. Libraries of TRB cDNA were made by 5' RACE and carried UMIs. Each CDR3 protein gets one entry in TCRdb, which reprocessed the 5' RACE reads and gives no DNA. The sample includes about 22,000 distinct CDR3 sequences. The sample was memory CD8+ T cells from blood. These receptors all come from a human donor in good health. Some clones in this sample may be carry-over from other donors' samples.

The genes are TRBV29-1 and TRBJ1-1; without DNA, the TCRdb call of TRBD1 cannot be checked. The CDR3 has 13 residues. Germline V gives CDR1 SQVTM, CDR2 ANQGSEA. This chain's CDR3 is CSVLTGSNTEAFF.

This sequence joins TRBV28 and TRBJ2-2; the TCRdb D gene call, TRBD2, has no DNA to confirm it. The CDR3 extends over 18 amino acids. Germline V gene data show CDR1 as MDHEN and CDR2 as SYDVKM. The CDR3 is CASSSPMGGRTSTGELFF.

The gene calls are TRBV29-1 and TRBJ1-2. Germline lookup yields CDR1 SQVTM and CDR2 ANQGSEA. The CDR3 loop spans 14 amino acids. CDR3 region: CSVPLLDLASGYTF.

The chain links TRBV7-2 to TRBJ2-3; lacking DNA, the TRBD2 call made by TCRdb goes unchecked. The CDR3 is 16 residues long. In germline, CDR1 is SGHTA, CDR2 FQGNSA. The CDR3: CASSQDGERGRDTQYF.

J is TRBJ2-3 and V is TRBV4-2; there is no DNA to check the TCRdb D call of TRBD2. The germline V gene encodes CDR1 LGHNA and CDR2 YNFKEQ. The CDR3 length is 14 residues. The chain's CDR3 is CASSQESGGEGQYF.

The chain uses TRBV11-2 and TRBJ2-1; TCRdb outputs TRBD1, but without DNA this stays unchecked. The germline V gene encodes CDR1 SGHAT and CDR2 FQNNGV. This CDR3 contains 12 residues. The CDR3 sequence is CASSLQGDEQFF.

The chain uses TRBV11-2 and TRBJ2-7. The germline CDR1 and CDR2 sequences are SGHAT and FQNNGV. This CDR3 spans 14 amino acids. The CDR3 reads CASSYPMERSEQYF.

The chain employs TRBV20-1 and TRBJ2-5; TCRdb gives TRBD2 as the D gene, but with no DNA this cannot be confirmed. The CDR3 loop spans 17 amino acids. The V gene's germline CDR1 is DFQATT and CDR2 SNEGSKA (reference sequence). CDR3 in amino acids: CSALDIGSGGFQETQYF.

CDR3 in amino acids: CSAFQGPEETQYF. The chain employs TRBV20-1 and TRBJ2-5; there is no DNA to check the TCRdb D call of TRBD1. Looked up from germline, CDR1 is DFQATT and CDR2 is SNEGSKA (reference sequence). CDR3 length: 13 residues.

The rearrangement links TRBV29-1 to TRBJ2-1; with no DNA, the TCRdb D assignment of TRBD1 cannot be verified. CDR3 length: 15 amino acids. Germline V CDR1 and CDR2: SQVTM, ANQGSEA. CDR3 sequence: CSVRAQGEDYNEQFF.

The V and J genes are TRBV2 and TRBJ2-7; TCRdb designates TRBD1, a call that cannot be tested without DNA. The CDR3 spans 13 residues. CDR1 and CDR2 (germline): SNHLY, FYNNEI. The CDR3 sequence is CARTGTPPYEQYF.

This clonotype is medium-sized by frequency. The chain joins TRBV3-1 to TRBJ2-1; TCRdb outputs TRBD2, but without DNA this stays unchecked. This CDR3 spans 16 amino acids. Germline assignment: CDR1 LGHDT and CDR2 YNNKEL (reference sequence). CDR3 sequence: CASSKLSGASYNEQFF.

The chain carries TRBV6-4 and TRBJ2-1; the TCRdb D gene call, TRBD1, has no DNA to confirm it. Germline assignment: CDR1 MRHNA and CDR2 SNTAGT. The CDR3 length is 14 residues. The CDR3 loop is CASSTSGGSDEQFF.

The chain combines TRBV9 with TRBJ2-1; the D call from TCRdb, TRBD1, cannot be confirmed without DNA. The CDR3 sequence is 17 residues long. Germline values: CDR1 SGDLS, CDR2 YYNGEE. CDR3 in amino acids: CASSVDPPGSSYNEQFF.

V is TRBV29-1 and J is TRBJ2-4; checking the TCRdb D call of TRBD1 is not possible without DNA. CDR1 and CDR2 from the germline V gene are SQVTM and ANQGSEA. This CDR3 is built from 15 residues. The CDR3 reads CSVAGGPSQGNIQYF.

This clonotype is medium-sized by frequency. The V and J genes are TRBV20-1 and TRBJ2-1; absent DNA, TCRdb's TRBD2 call cannot be checked. The CDR3 is made up of 16 amino acids. Germline-derived CDR1 and CDR2 are DFQATT and SNEGSKA (reference sequence). The CDR3 region is CSASGGTSGGFNEQFF.

The rearrangement uses TRBV20-1 and TRBJ1-1. Germline loops: CDR1 DFQATT, CDR2 SNEGSKA (reference sequence). The length of the CDR3 is 15 residues. The CDR3 loop reads CSARAGGRENTEAFF.

This chain joins TRBV5-1 and TRBJ2-7; TCRdb picks TRBD2, but there is no DNA to check that call. The CDR3 has 15 amino acids. Germline CDR1 reads SGHRS; CDR2 reads YFSETQ. CDR3: CASGRLAGDEYEQYF.

The chain has TRBV4-3 and TRBJ2-7. The CDR3 is 15 amino acids. The germline CDR1 and CDR2 sequences are LGHNA and YSLEER. The CDR3 protein is CASSQVYGPQYEQYF.

J is TRBJ2-7 and V is TRBV6-4; TCRdb picks TRBD2, but there is no DNA to check that call. The CDR3 totals 18 residues. CDR1 and CDR2 (germline): MRHNA, SNTAGT. The chain's CDR3 is CASSGPGTSGRASNEQYF.

This chain joins TRBV7-9 and TRBJ2-7; checking the TCRdb D call of TRBD1 is not possible without DNA. Germline CDR1 and CDR2: SEHNR and FQNEAQ (reference sequence). The CDR3 loop spans 16 amino acids. CDR3: CASSPRRDRGHYEQYF.

The chain combines TRBV9 with TRBJ2-3; the D call of TRBD1 rests on TCRdb alone, since no DNA is present to check it. Germline V lookup: CDR1 SGDLS, CDR2 YYNGEE. CDR3 length equals 15 residues. Here the CDR3 reads CASSVRSDQGDTQYF.

The V and J genes are TRBV29-1 and TRBJ1-4; the D call of TRBD1 rests on TCRdb alone, since no DNA is present to check it. This CDR3 is 15 amino acids long. Germline-derived CDR1 and CDR2 are SQVTM and ANQGSEA. This chain's CDR3 is CSVVLQGDGNEKLFF.

V usage is TRBV27 and J usage is TRBJ1-1; the TCRdb D gene call, TRBD1, has no DNA to confirm it. In germline, CDR1 is MNHEY, CDR2 SMNVEV (reference sequence). CDR3 size: 16 residues. The CDR3 protein is CASTNYLGGGFPEAFF.

The V call is TRBV15, the J call TRBJ2-3; TCRdb gives TRBD2 as the D gene, but with no DNA this cannot be confirmed. The CDR3 has 17 amino acids. Germline CDR1 LNHNV, CDR2 YYDKDF (reference sequence). The CDR3 reads CATSSFLRGGQTDTQYF.

This chain uses TRBV7-3 with TRBJ2-2; the D call from TCRdb, TRBD1, cannot be confirmed without DNA. CDR1 is SGHTA and CDR2 is FQGTGA in the germline V gene. CDR3 length: 12 amino acids. Here the CDR3 reads CASSPGTGELFF.

The chain has TRBV20-1 and TRBJ2-7; TCRdb indicates TRBD1, and absent DNA this call remains unverified. This CDR3 is 13 amino acids long. The germline V gene has CDR1 DFQATT and CDR2 SNEGSKA (reference sequence). The CDR3 here is CSVPAPGDYEQYF.